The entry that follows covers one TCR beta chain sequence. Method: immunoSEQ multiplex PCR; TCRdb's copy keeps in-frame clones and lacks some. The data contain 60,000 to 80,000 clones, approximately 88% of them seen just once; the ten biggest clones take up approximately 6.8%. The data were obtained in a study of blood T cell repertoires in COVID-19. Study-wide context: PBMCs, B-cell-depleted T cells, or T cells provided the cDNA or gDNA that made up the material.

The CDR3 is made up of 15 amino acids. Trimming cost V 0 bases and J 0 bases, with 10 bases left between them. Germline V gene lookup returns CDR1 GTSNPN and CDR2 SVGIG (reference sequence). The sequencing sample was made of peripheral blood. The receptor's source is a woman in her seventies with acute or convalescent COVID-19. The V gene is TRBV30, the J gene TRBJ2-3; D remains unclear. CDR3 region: CAWSVERYSTDTQYF. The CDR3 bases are TGTGCCTGGAGTGTCGAACGGTACAGCACAGATACGCAGTATTTT.